This TCR beta chain was recorded in a study of cytomegalovirus exposure and HLA in healthy donors. Study-wide points: There were reportedly fewer N-insertions in an Asian-associated ancestry cluster than the approximately 640-donor mean, in a later analysis.

About this clone: The antigen remains undetermined.

Trimming removed 4 bases from V and 6 bases from J; junction bases left unmatched: 10. CDR1 MNHEY and CDR2 SMNVEV come from the germline V gene (reference sequence). There are 15 residues in the CDR3. The PCR employed 60 Vbeta primers together with 13 Jbeta primers. Profiling relied on immunoSEQ multiplex PCR, and the TCRdb table lists in-frame clones only, not all of them. The repertoire has 53,000 or so clones, over 60% of them found once; the top ten carry about 7%. The chain links TRBV27 to TRBJ2-7, with 9 bases aligning to TRBD1. The sample consisted of PBMCs. The receptor was isolated from a man aged 25-45 years in good health and CMV-seropositive. CDR3 residues: CASSSLGQGSGEQYF. The CDR3 DNA is TGTGCCAGCAGTTCCCTGGGACAGGGTTCTGGCGAGCAGTACTTC.